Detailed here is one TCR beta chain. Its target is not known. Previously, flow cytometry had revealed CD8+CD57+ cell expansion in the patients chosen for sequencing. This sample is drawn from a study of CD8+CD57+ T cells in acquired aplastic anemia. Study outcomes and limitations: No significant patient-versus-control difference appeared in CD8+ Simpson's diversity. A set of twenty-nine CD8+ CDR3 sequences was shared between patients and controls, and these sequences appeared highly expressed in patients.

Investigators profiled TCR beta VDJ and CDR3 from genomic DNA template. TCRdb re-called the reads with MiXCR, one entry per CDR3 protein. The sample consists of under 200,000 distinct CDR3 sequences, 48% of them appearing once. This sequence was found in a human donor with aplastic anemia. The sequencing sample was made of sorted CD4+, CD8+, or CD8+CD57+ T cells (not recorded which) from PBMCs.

CDR3 region: CASSLPPRETQYF. CDR3 coding DNA: TGTGCCAGCAGTTTGCCGCCGCGAGAGACCCAGTACTTC. This chain joins TRBV12-3 or TRBV12-4 and TRBJ2-5, with D unresolved. The V gene lost 3 bases and the J gene lost 4 bases, with 9 bases spanning the gap. The CDR3 has 13 residues.